Listed below are T cell receptor beta chains from one sample, sequenced in a study of OX40 agonist ivuxolimab in advanced cancers. Produced via immunoSEQ multiplex PCR; TCRdb's table is partial and in-frame only. The data show roughly 72,000 clones, approximately 89% seen once. This material consisted of CD4+ or CD8+ T cells sorted from blood, taken in a trial of the OX40 agonist ivuxolimab. Source of these receptors: an adult with an advanced solid tumor such as melanoma, head and neck, liver or kidney cancer. The CDR3 runs from the conserved cysteine through the conserved F or W.

CASSSGGTGLIYEQYF,TRBV18,TRBJ2-7
CSASPFNEQFF,TRBV20-1,TRBJ2-1
CASSPGSFSGANVLTF,TRBV4-2,TRBJ2-6
CASSPESHRGEKLFF,TRBV18,TRBJ1-4
CASSTILAGTDTQYF,TRBV19,TRBJ2-3
CASSDRGATEAFF,TRBV10-1,TRBJ1-1
CASSYSWEEDGYTF,TRBV6-5,TRBJ1-2
CASSTGLAGTGELFF,TRBV7-6,TRBJ2-2
CASRSAGSSYEQYF,TRBV27,TRBJ2-7
CSVEEDRGVSYEQYF,TRBV29-1,TRBJ2-7
CASSEGRDGEQFF,TRBV6-4,TRBJ2-1
CASSIDRGRGNEKLFF,TRBV5-1,TRBJ1-4
CATRPAGGRDTQYF,TRBV2,TRBJ2-3
CSVDTAQGETQYF,TRBV29-1,TRBJ2-5
CASSVAGGSGGDTQYF,TRBV5-1,TRBJ2-3
CASSFGPGGYGYTF,TRBV7-9,TRBJ1-2
CASGGLAGEVVNNEQFF,TRBV2,TRBJ2-1
CASSYRSRSYNEQFF,TRBV6-6,TRBJ2-1
CASSRIRLVEGETQYF,TRBV7-2,TRBJ2-5
CAGSSGTTNTYEQYF,TRBV5-6,TRBJ2-7
CASSVTSGAEQYF,TRBV6-4,TRBJ2-7
CASSMVTGEYSYEQYF,TRBV19,TRBJ2-7
CASRPRVNTEAFF,TRBV7-9,TRBJ1-1
CASSYTRTLYNEQFF,TRBV6-5,TRBJ2-1
CASSLWGSGEKLFF,TRBV5-1,TRBJ1-4
CASSFRAGGVYGYTF,TRBV5-6,TRBJ1-2
CASSSDSYEQYF,TRBV2,TRBJ2-7
CASSQERGEYEKLFF,TRBV4-1,TRBJ1-4
CASSQWDGSETQYF,TRBV16,TRBJ2-5
CASSLMLSPLHF,TRBV28,TRBJ1-6
CASSPWFNEQFF,TRBV5-1,TRBJ2-1
CASSPPTSPYGYTF,TRBV18,TRBJ1-2
CASSGWTGFQGYTF,TRBV6-1,TRBJ1-2
CASSKGRVINNEQFF,TRBV19,TRBJ2-1
CAITGGDTDTQYF,TRBV10-3,TRBJ2-3
CASSSGLAGTGELFF,TRBV2,TRBJ2-2
CASSPRTANTEAFF,TRBV5-1,TRBJ1-1
CASSPFSGGNTEAFF,TRBV18,TRBJ1-1
CASSEVVGWSTNSPLHF,TRBV6-1,TRBJ1-6
CASSTQSYEQYF,TRBV6-5,TRBJ2-7